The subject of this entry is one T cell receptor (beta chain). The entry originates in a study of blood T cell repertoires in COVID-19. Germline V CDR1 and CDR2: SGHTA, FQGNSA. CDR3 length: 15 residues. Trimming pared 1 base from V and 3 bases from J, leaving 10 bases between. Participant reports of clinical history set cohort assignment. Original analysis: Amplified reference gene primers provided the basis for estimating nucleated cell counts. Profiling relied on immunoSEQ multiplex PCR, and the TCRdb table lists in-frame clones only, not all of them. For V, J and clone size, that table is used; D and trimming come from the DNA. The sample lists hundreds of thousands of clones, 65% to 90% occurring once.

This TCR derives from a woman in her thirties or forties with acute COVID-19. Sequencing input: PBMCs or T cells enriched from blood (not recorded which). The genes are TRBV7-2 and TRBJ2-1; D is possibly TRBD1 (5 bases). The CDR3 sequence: CASSLDKGRYNEQFF. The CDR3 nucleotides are TGTGCCAGCAGCTTAGATAAGGGGCGCTACAATGAGCAGTTCTTC.